This is a list of T cell receptor beta chains from one sample in a study of graft-versus-host responses after intestinal transplantation. Repertoires were generated with immunoSEQ multiplex PCR, while TCRdb's copy carries only in-frame clones and drops some. The sample includes about 98,000 clones, 86% seen only once; the top ten take 1.4%. The sequencing used PBMCs, collected 255 days after intestinal transplant. The receptors originated from a human patient who received an intestinal transplant, so some T cells may come from the graft donor. CDR3s include the opening cysteine and the closing phenylalanine or tryptophan. A D gene is named only where the DNA matches it firmly. Clone size is stated in some rows and not others, as once, few, many or a class when expanded.

clone size,J gene,D gene,V gene,CDR3 length,CDR3 DNA,CDR3 protein
few,TRBJ2-1,TRBD1,TRBV6-5,14,TGTGCCAGCAGAACGGGACAGGGAAGTGGGGAGCAGTTCTTC,CASRTGQGSGEQFF
NA,TRBJ1-1,NA,TRBV6-5,13,TGTGCCACTACCTGGGAGTCTAACACTGAAGCTTTCTTT,CATTWESNTEAFF
NA,TRBJ1-2,TRBD1,TRBV7-2,15,TGTGCCAGCAGCTCGGAACCCGGGACAGGAAATGGCTACACCTTC,CASSSEPGTGNGYTF
NA,TRBJ2-7,NA,TRBV5-1,16,TGCGCCAGCAGCCCGGATATGGCGGGCATATACTACGAGCAGTACTTC,CASSPDMAGIYYEQYF
NA,TRBJ1-2,NA,TRBV5-1,14,TGCGCCAGCAGTCTGCAGAACCATAACTATGGCTACACCTTC,CASSLQNHNYGYTF
NA,TRBJ1-5,NA,TRBV2,13,TGTGCCAGCAGAGAGAATAGCAATCAGCCCCAGCATTTT,CASRENSNQPQHF
NA,TRBJ2-2,TRBD2,TRBV11-2,18,TGTGCCAGCAGCCCCAGACTAGCGGGGGGCTCGAACACCGGGGAGCTGTTTTTT,CASSPRLAGGSNTGELFF
NA,TRBJ1-3,TRBD1,TRBV9,14,TGTGCCAGCAGCTCGACAGGGTCTGGAAACACCATATATTTT,CASSSTGSGNTIYF
NA,TRBJ1-2,NA,TRBV28,12,TGTGCCAGCAGTTTGGACAGCTATGGCTACACCTTC,CASSLDSYGYTF
NA,TRBJ1-5,NA,TRBV7-9,13,TGTGCCAGCAGCTTAATGGGCAATCAGCCCCAGCATTTT,CASSLMGNQPQHF
NA,TRBJ1-2,TRBD1,TRBV30,14,TGTGCCTGGGGCAATCTGGGACAGAACTATGGCTACACCTTC,CAWGNLGQNYGYTF
NA,TRBJ2-7,NA,TRBV6-1,14,TGTGCCAGCAGTGGGGTTGGGGGCTCCTACGAGCAGTACTTC,CASSGVGGSYEQYF
NA,TRBJ1-1,NA,TRBV27,16,TGTGCCAGCTCCTTCTTAGGAACAGGGCTGAACACTGAAGCTTTCTTT,CASSFLGTGLNTEAFF
NA,TRBJ2-2,NA,TRBV5-6,16,TGTGCCAGCAGCTTGGTGGGCAGTGAGGGCACCGGGGAGCTGTTTTTT,CASSLVGSEGTGELFF
NA,TRBJ1-5,NA,TRBV19,14,TGTGCCTCTACGGGACTACGAACGAATCAGCCCCAGCATTTT,CASTGLRTNQPQHF
NA,TRBJ1-3,NA,TRBV7-9,15,TGTGCCAGCAGCCCCCAGGGGACCTCTGGAAACACCATATATTTT,CASSPQGTSGNTIYF
NA,TRBJ2-3,TRBD2,TRBV9,16,TGTGCCAGCAGCGTGGGATCCGGGACTAGCGCAGATACGCAGTATTTT,CASSVGSGTSADTQYF
NA,TRBJ2-7,NA,TRBV25-1,16,TGTGCCAGCAGTGTAGGGCAACAGGGCCAGACCTACGAGCAGTACTTC,CASSVGQQGQTYEQYF
NA,TRBJ1-5,NA,TRBV30,14,TGTGCCTTCCCCTCACTTCTTAGCAATCAGCCCCAGCATTTT,CAFPSLLSNQPQHF
few,TRBJ1-3,NA,TRBV6-1,14,TGTGCCAGCAGTGACATGGGGGCTGGAAACACCATATATTTT,CASSDMGAGNTIYF
NA,TRBJ2-7,NA,TRBV10-3,16,TGTGCCATCAGTGAACCGACGGCCTCTAGCTCCTACGAGCAGTACTTC,CAISEPTASSSYEQYF
once,TRBJ2-1,NA,TRBV28,13,TGTGCCAGCAGTTTGTCCCTTGAGGGTGAGCAGTTCTTC,CASSLSLEGEQFF
NA,TRBJ2-6,NA,TRBV5-1,15,TGCGCCAGCAGCCCCGGAAGGGCTGGGGCCAACGTCCTGACTTTC,CASSPGRAGANVLTF
NA,TRBJ2-7,NA,TRBV27,14,TGTGCCAGCAGTTTAGCGGGGGCCAACTACGAGCAGTACTTC,CASSLAGANYEQYF
once,TRBJ2-5,NA,TRBV15,14,TGTGCCACCAGCAGAGGGGACACACAAGAGACCCAGTACTTC,CATSRGDTQETQYF
NA,TRBJ1-2,TRBD1,TRBV5-1,18,TGCGCCAGCAGCTTGGGGAACCAGGGGGCAGGCCAAAACTATGGCTACACCTTC,CASSLGNQGAGQNYGYTF
NA,TRBJ1-5,TRBD1,TRBV10-3,15,TGTGCCATCGGGAGAGGGGGCACCGATTATCAGCCCCAGCATTTT,CAIGRGGTDYQPQHF
once,TRBJ2-7,TRBD2,TRBV4-1,15,TGCGCCAGCAGCCAAGAGGGCGGGAGTAGGGACGAGCAGTACTTC,CASSQEGGSRDEQYF
few,TRBJ1-5,NA,TRBV19,12,TGTGCCAGTAGTTCAATCAATCAGCCCCAGCATTTT,CASSSINQPQHF
once,TRBJ1-1,NA,TRBV29-1,11,TGCAGCGTTCGTGGAAACACTGAAGCTTTCTTT,CSVRGNTEAFF
NA,TRBJ1-1,TRBD1,TRBV5-5,16,TGTGCCAGCAGCTTCACGTTCGGGACAGTGAACACTGAAGCTTTCTTT,CASSFTFGTVNTEAFF
NA,TRBJ2-7,TRBD1,TRBV6-5,15,TGTGCCAGCAGTCCAATGGGACAGGGGGCCCACGAGCAGTACTTC,CASSPMGQGAHEQYF
once,TRBJ1-4,NA,TRBV28,15,TGTGCCAGCAGCATGGGGTCGACCTTGGGTGAAAAACTGTTTTTT,CASSMGSTLGEKLFF
few,TRBJ2-5,TRBD1,TRBV6-1,13,TGTGCCAGCAGTGAAGAAGGGACAGGGATTGAGTACTTC,CASSEEGTGIEYF
once,TRBJ1-1,NA,TRBV30,12,TGTGCCTGTCAGGGAGGTGGGACTGAAGCTTTCTTT,CACQGGGTEAFF
NA,TRBJ2-1,TRBD2,TRBV7-2,15,TGTGCCAGCAGCAATAGACTAGCGGCCTACAATGAGCAGTTCTTC,CASSNRLAAYNEQFF
NA,TRBJ1-1,TRBD1,TRBV18,15,TGTGCCAGCTCACAGGGACAGGGGGCGGCCACTGAAGCTTTCTTT,CASSQGQGAATEAFF
NA,TRBJ1-2,TRBD1,TRBV7-8,17,TGTGCCAGCAGCTTAAGACGCCCGGGACAGGGATACTATGGCTACACCTTC,CASSLRRPGQGYYGYTF
NA,TRBJ2-5,NA,TRBV19,14,TGTGCCAGTAGTATCACAGCGGACCAAGAGACCCAGTACTTC,CASSITADQETQYF
NA,TRBJ2-3,NA,TRBV29-1,12,TGCAGCGCTCGACAGGGCACAGATACGCAGTATTTT,CSARQGTDTQYF
NA,TRBJ2-4,NA,TRBV6-5,14,TGTGCCAGCAGTTACAGTAAAGCCAAAAACATTCAGTACTTC,CASSYSKAKNIQYF
NA,TRBJ1-4,NA,TRBV4-2,18,TGTGCCAGCAGCCAAGGATGGCAGATCGAGCCCTTAAATGAAAAACTGTTTTTT,CASSQGWQIEPLNEKLFF
NA,TRBJ2-7,NA,TRBV27,16,TGTGCCAGCAGTCCGACTTTGGACTTGACGACCTACGAGCAGTACTTC,CASSPTLDLTTYEQYF
NA,TRBJ1-6,TRBD1,TRBV30,15,TGTGCCTGGAGTGCACTCACAGGGGGCAATTCACCCCTCCACTTT,CAWSALTGGNSPLHF
NA,TRBJ1-1,NA,TRBV2,15,TGTGCCAGCAGCCTTCAAGGGGGAGGGGACACTGAAGCTTTCTTT,CASSLQGGGDTEAFF
few,TRBJ1-2,NA,TRBV2,15,TGTGCCAGCAGTGAAGCGGTAGTAGGGGGTTATGGCTACACCTTC,CASSEAVVGGYGYTF
NA,TRBJ2-3,TRBD1,TRBV28,16,TGTGCCAGCAGTTTGGGACAGGGAGATTATTACGATACGCAGTATTTT,CASSLGQGDYYDTQYF
NA,TRBJ2-2,NA,TRBV27,14,TGTGCCAGCAGTTTTAAGGGGGGCACCGGGGAGCTGTTTTTT,CASSFKGGTGELFF
few,TRBJ1-3,NA,TRBV7-9,12,TGTGCCAGCAGACAATCCGCAAACACCATATATTTT,CASRQSANTIYF
NA,TRBJ1-1,TRBD1,TRBV5-1,14,TGCGCCAGCCGACAGGGGGACTTGAACACTGAAGCTTTCTTT,CASRQGDLNTEAFF
NA,TRBJ1-4,NA,TRBV4-1,16,TGCGCCAGCAGCCAAGGGACTGGGGGGTTTAATGAAAAACTGTTTTTT,CASSQGTGGFNEKLFF
NA,TRBJ2-7,TRBD1,TRBV6-1,12,TGTGCCAGCCGAACGGGACAGTACGAGCAGTACTTC,CASRTGQYEQYF
NA,TRBJ2-1,TRBD2,TRBV19,16,TGTGCCAGTAGTCCACTAGCGGCTTCCTCCTACAATGAGCAGTTCTTC,CASSPLAASSYNEQFF
NA,TRBJ1-1,NA,TRBV21-1,18,TGTGCCAGCAGCAAGGTCTGGCGGTTAAGCGATCACAACACTGAAGCTTTCTTT,CASSKVWRLSDHNTEAFF
NA,TRBJ1-3,NA,TRBV25-1,14,TGTGCCAGCAGTCGTGGGGGGGCGGGAAACACCATATATTTT,CASSRGGAGNTIYF
once,TRBJ1-3,NA,TRBV7-8,19,TGTGCCAGCAGCTTAGGATCGGTCTGGGGGGGGAGCTCTGGAAACACCATATATTTT,CASSLGSVWGGSSGNTIYF
NA,TRBJ2-7,NA,TRBV27,14,TGTGCCAGCAGTTTACTGGACACGATGGGCGAGCAGTACTTC,CASSLLDTMGEQYF
NA,TRBJ2-3,NA,TRBV6-1,14,TGTGCCAGCGTCGGAACAGGGCGCGCAGATACGCAGTATTTT,CASVGTGRADTQYF